These 19 T cell receptor beta chains were all obtained from the same sample, sequenced in a study of T cell responses to AZD1222 COVID-19 vaccine. Method: immunoSEQ multiplex PCR; TCRdb's copy keeps in-frame clones and lacks some. The sample consists of 95,000 to 150,000 clones, 90% of them appearing once. Sequences were derived from peripheral blood, sampled on day 0 of MenACWY control vaccination. The source of these receptors is an adult in good health.

The V gene is TRBV19, the J gene TRBJ1-5, with a weak D call TRBD1 (6 bases). Trimming took off 4 bases at V and 4 bases at J, with 20 bases between the two ends. There are 17 residues in the CDR3. Per germline, CDR1 LNHDA and CDR2 SQIVND (reference sequence). CDR3 nucleotide sequence: TGTGCCAGTAGTACAGGGGTCCCAGGCCTAGGGAATCAGCCCCAGCATTTT. Amino acid sequence: CASSTGVPGLGNQPQHF.

The genes are TRBV5-3 and TRBJ1-1; D is undetermined. TRBV5-3 counts as an open reading frame of uncertain function. The CDR3 consists of 14 residues. V lost 4 bases, J lost 1 base, and 11 bases lay in between. The CDR3 DNA sequence: TGTGCCAGAAGCCCCGGACCGGGGAACACTGAAGCTTTCTTT. Protein product: CARSPGPGNTEAFF.

The chain is built from TRBV12-3 or TRBV12-4 and TRBJ1-2, with unresolved D. V shed 6 bases and J shed 4 bases, with 12 bases lying between them. This CDR3 has 13 residues. CDR3 amino acids: CASSIGLGYGYTF. DNA of the CDR3: TGTGCCAGCAGCATAGGGCTTGGCTATGGCTACACCTTC.

Only one count was recorded for this clone. This chain uses TRBV7-8 with TRBJ1-2, with 8 bases identical to TRBD1. Germline CDR1 is SGHVS and CDR2 is FQNEAQ. The junction had 7 bases not matched to a gene; V was cut back by 4 bases and J by 6 bases. This CDR3 has 14 residues. The DNA of the CDR3 is TGTGCCAGCAGCTCAGGACAGGGTCTTAATGGCTACACCTTC. It translates to CASSSGQGLNGYTF.

The chain joins TRBV5-4 to TRBJ1-2; D unresolved. Germline assignment: CDR1 SGHNT and CDR2 YYREEE (reference sequence). This CDR3 is 13 amino acids long. V lost 0 bases and J lost 4, with 7 bases in between. The CDR3 DNA follows: TGTGCCAGCAGCTTGGAGGCAGGCTATGGCTACACCTTC. Its translation: CASSLEAGYGYTF.

Only one count was recorded for this clone. This chain joins TRBV7-9 and TRBJ2-2; D ambiguous. Deletions cut 5 bases from V and 6 bases from J, with 10 bases between. The CDR3 is 13 residues long. Germline V lookup: CDR1 SEHNR, CDR2 FQNEAQ (reference sequence). The CDR3 is CASSRPFSGELFF. Written as DNA, the CDR3 is TGTGCCAGCAGCCGGCCCTTTTCCGGGGAGCTGTTTTTT.

A single count supports this clone. V gene TRBV6-1 combines with J gene TRBJ2-4; TRBD1 or TRBD2 may be the D gene (5 bases each). Per the germline V gene, CDR1 is MNHNS and CDR2 is SASEGT. V lost 0 bases, J lost 5 bases, and 17 bases lay in between. The CDR3 extends over 17 amino acids. The CDR3 DNA reads TGTGCCAGCAGTGAAGCGGACCGGGGTGGGGCCCAAAACATTCAGTACTTC. This codes for CASSEADRGGAQNIQYF.

This chain connects TRBV6-5 to TRBJ1-1; D is perhaps TRBD1 (5 bases). Per the germline V gene, CDR1 is MNHEY and CDR2 is SVGAGI. The CDR3 has 14 residues. The V gene lost 8 bases and the J gene lost 0 bases, with 13 bases spanning the gap. In DNA, the CDR3 is TGTGCCAGCGGGACCATAGCGCTGAACACTGAAGCTTTCTTT. Its translation: CASGTIALNTEAFF.

The CDR3 nucleotides are TGCGCCAGCAGCCTTAGCGGGGTGGGCGCCGGGGAGCTGTTTTTT. Amino acid sequence: CASSLSGVGAGELFF. J is TRBJ2-2 and V is TRBV4-3, with 8 bases aligning to TRBD2. Germline V gene sequence: CDR1 LGHNA, CDR2 YSLEER. V was clipped by 4 bases and J by 6 bases; unmatched bases: 7. The CDR3 covers 15 residues.

This chain connects TRBV6-6 to TRBJ2-7, with D tentatively TRBD1 (8 bases). This CDR3 region has 14 residues. Germline CDR1 MNHNY, CDR2 SVGAGI (reference sequence). Trimming shortened V by 4 bases and J by 7 bases, and 17 bases separated the two germline ends. CDR3 nucleotides: TGTGCCAGCAGTTTACAGGGGGGGGCTGAGGAGCAGTACGTC. Residues: CASSLQGGAEEQYV.

The chain employs TRBV5-6 and TRBJ1-1; 11 positions match TRBD1. This CDR3 is built from 14 residues. The junction had 5 bases not matched to a gene; V was cut back by 4 bases and J by 6 bases. Per the germline V gene, CDR1 is SGHDT and CDR2 is YYEEEE. The CDR3 sequence: CASSLGQGAAEAFF. CDR3 coding DNA: TGTGCCAGCAGCCTCGGACAGGGGGCCGCTGAAGCTTTCTTT.

The chain is built from TRBV2 and TRBJ2-1; D uncertain. Per germline, CDR1 SNHLY and CDR2 FYNNEI. The V and J ends lost 5 bases and 1 base respectively, with 6 bases between them. This CDR3 is 13 amino acids long. The CDR3 region has the DNA TGTGCCAGCAGTCGCAAGTCCTACAATGAGCAGTTCTTC. Its translation: CASSRKSYNEQFF. The full variable domain, rest sourced from reference TRBV2 and TRBJ2-1, is EPEVTQTPSHQVTQMGQEVILRCVPISNHLYFYWYRQILGQKVEFLVSFYNNEISEKSEIFDDQFSVERPDGSNFTLKIRSTKLEDSAMYFCASSRKSYNEQFFGPGTRLTVL.

This chain joins TRBV5-1 and TRBJ1-6; TRBD1 aligns across 8 bases. The CDR3 consists of 15 residues. V dropped 4 bases and J dropped 7; count of bases not matched to a gene: 7. CDR1 is SGHRS and CDR2 is YFSETQ in the germline V gene. CDR3 DNA sequence: TGCGCCAGCAGCCCCTGGACAGGGCAGAATTCACCCCTCCACTTT. It codes for CASSPWTGQNSPLHF.

This clone has a single count. The chain recombines TRBV19 with TRBJ1-1; D call uncertain. The CDR3 spans 13 residues. Germline CDR1 LNHDA, CDR2 SQIVND (reference sequence). The germline V and J ends were trimmed by 3 bases and 4 bases, with 9 bases remaining between them. The CDR3 loop is CASSMGGSTEAFF. CDR3 DNA: TGTGCCAGTAGTATGGGAGGGAGCACTGAAGCTTTCTTT.

This chain uses TRBV28 with TRBJ2-1, with TRBD2 identical over 14 bases. The germline gives CDR1 MDHEN, CDR2 SYDVKM. V lost 4 bases and J lost 10; bases outside the gene matches: 9. This CDR3 is 16 amino acids long. CDR3 in DNA: TGTGCCAGCAGTTCCTCGGGACTAGCGGGAGATCGGGAGCAGTTCTTC. This sequence encodes CASSSSGLAGDREQFF. Supplemented by reference TRBV28 and TRBJ2-1, the full variable domain reads DVKVTQSSRYLVKRTGEKVFLECVQDMDHENMFWYRQDPGLGLRLIYFSYDVKMKEKGDIPEGYSVSREKKERFSLILESASTNQTSMYLCASSSSGLAGDREQFFGPGTRLTVL.

The V gene is TRBV2, the J gene TRBJ1-4; possibly TRBD1 for D (5 bases). V was clipped by 6 bases and J by 0 bases, with 8 bases between them. Germline loops: CDR1 SNHLY, CDR2 FYNNEI. This CDR3 comprises 14 residues. CDR3 in amino acids: CASRGQATNEKLFF. The CDR3 nucleotides read TGTGCCAGCAGAGGACAAGCAACTAATGAAAAACTGTTTTTT.

CDR3 sequence: CASRPRQILHNEQFF. CDR3 nucleotides: TGTGCCAGCAGGCCACGACAGATTCTTCACAATGAGCAGTTCTTC. This chain joins TRBV7-9 and TRBJ2-1; possibly TRBD1 for D (5 bases). V lost 6 bases and J 5 bases, leaving 17 bases between the germline ends. CDR3 length: 15 amino acids. Germline V gene sequence: CDR1 SEHNR, CDR2 FQNEAQ (reference sequence).

This clone was observed a handful of times. The chain combines TRBV2 with TRBJ1-6; D perhaps matches TRBD1 (5 bases). Looked up from germline, CDR1 is SNHLY and CDR2 is FYNNEI. The CDR3 sequence is 14 residues long. Trimming took off 7 bases at V and 7 bases at J, with 14 bases between the two ends. CDR3 DNA: TGTGCCAGCACCACCGGGGGGTGGAATTCACCCCTCCACTTT. The encoded protein is CASTTGGWNSPLHF.

The chain uses TRBV28 and TRBJ2-7; 10 bases line up with TRBD2. CDR1 is MDHEN and CDR2 is SYDVKM in the germline V gene. The CDR3 covers 13 residues. With V trimmed by 7 bases and J by 2 bases, 2 bases remained unmatched. CDR3 nucleotides: TGTGCCAGCATGGGGACTAGCGCCTACGAGCAGTACTTC. Protein sequence: CASMGTSAYEQYF.